The 13 T cell receptor beta chains below come from one sample, sequenced in a study of post-analysis software for immune sequencing data. Points from the study as a whole: TRBV5-6, TRBV5-1 and TRBV20-1 were among roughly five TRBV segments more frequent in patients than controls.

Their antigens remain unidentified. Each TCR beta cDNA library carried unique molecular identifiers. TCRdb re-derived calls from the PCR reads in MiXCR, one entry per CDR3 protein. The sample includes roughly 670,000 distinct CDR3 sequences, more than 50% of them seen just once. Sequenced: blood. The receptors were sampled from a girl aged 2-10 years with multiple sclerosis.

Here the CDR3 DNA reads TGCGCCAGCGGGTATGAGCAGTTCTTC. The encoded protein is CASGYEQFF. The rearrangement links TRBV5-1 to TRBJ2-1, with D unresolved. V dropped 7 bases and J dropped 8 bases, with 4 bases sitting between them. Germline CDR1 reads SGHRS; CDR2 reads YFSETQ. CDR3 size: 9 residues. The full variable domain, completed using reference TRBV5-1 and TRBJ2-1, is KAGVTQTPRYLIKTRGQQVTLSCSPISGHRSVSWYQQTPGQGLQFLFEYFSETQRNKGNFPGRFSGRQFSNSRSEMNVSTLELGDSALYLCASGYEQFFGPGTRLTVL.

This chain connects TRBV15 to TRBJ2-7; D is perhaps TRBD1 (6 bases). Germline loops: CDR1 LNHNV, CDR2 YYDKDF (reference sequence). V dropped 0 bases and J dropped 2 bases, with 14 bases sitting between them. The CDR3 spans 16 residues. CDR3 bases: TGTGCCACCAGCAGAGATACGGACAGAAAAGCCTACGAGCAGTACTTC. It codes for CATSRDTDRKAYEQYF.

V and J are TRBV5-1 and TRBJ2-1; D is perhaps TRBD1 or TRBD2 (6 bases each). V was pared by 4 bases and J by 6 bases, with 17 bases between. Per the germline V gene, CDR1 is SGHRS and CDR2 is YFSETQ. The CDR3 contains 15 residues. The CDR3 here is CASSLLGGVPNEQFF. The CDR3 DNA follows: TGCGCCAGCAGCCTCCTGGGGGGCGTACCCAATGAGCAGTTCTTC.

The V and J genes are TRBV12-3 or TRBV12-4 and TRBJ2-7; D is ambiguous. V was trimmed by 0 bases and J by 2 bases, leaving 14 bases between them. This CDR3 is built from 16 residues. The chain's CDR3 is CASSLALVTDPYEQYF. CDR3 coding DNA: TGTGCCAGCAGTTTAGCGCTCGTGACGGACCCCTACGAGCAGTACTTC.

This rearrangement joins TRBV7-9 to TRBJ2-4; unclear D gene. V gave up 5 bases and J gave up 5 bases, with 16 bases separating them. There are 15 residues in the CDR3. From germline, CDR1 is SEHNR and CDR2 FQNEAQ (reference sequence). The CDR3 sequence: CASSPLLGGQNIQYF. As DNA, the CDR3 is TGTGCCAGCAGCCCCCTGCTGGGCGGACAAAACATTCAGTACTTC.

A few counts support this clonotype. The chain employs TRBV6-2 or TRBV6-3 and TRBJ1-2, with 7 nucleotides matching TRBD1. The V gene's germline CDR1 is MNHEY and CDR2 SVGEGT. V trimming: 5 bases; J trimming: 7 bases; junction bases outside the gene matches: 4. The CDR3 runs to 12 residues. Here the CDR3 reads CASSEGALGYTF. Written as DNA, the CDR3 is TGTGCCAGCAGTGAGGGGGCGCTTGGCTACACCTTC.

The chain combines TRBV12-3 or TRBV12-4 with TRBJ2-5; tentatively, D is TRBD1 (7 bases). The V gene lost 8 bases and the J gene lost 5 bases, with 21 bases spanning the gap. This CDR3 spans 15 amino acids. The CDR3 here is CASLGGRGARETQYF. CDR3 bases: TGTGCCAGCCTCGGGGGCAGGGGGGCTAGGGAGACCCAGTACTTC.

The rearrangement joins TRBV7-9 to TRBJ1-4; 7 nucleotides agree with TRBD1. Germline V CDR1 and CDR2: SEHNR, FQNEAQ (reference sequence). The CDR3 is 15 amino acids. The ends lost 3 bases at V and 3 bases at J; junction bases unmatched: 4. The CDR3 sequence is CASSFGQVPNEKLFF. For the CDR3, the DNA is TGTGCCAGCAGCTTCGGACAGGTCCCTAATGAAAAACTGTTTTTT.

This clonotype has just a few counts. The gene calls are TRBV6-5 and TRBJ2-1; D is undetermined. The CDR3 extends over 15 amino acids. The germline gives CDR1 MNHEY, CDR2 SVGAGI. Trimming cost V 5 bases and J 2 bases, with 13 bases left between them. CDR3 amino acids: CASSVGPYTYNEQFF. CDR3 nucleotide sequence: TGTGCCAGCAGTGTCGGGCCTTACACCTACAATGAGCAGTTCTTC.

This clonotype was observed a few times. The chain joins TRBV20-1 to TRBJ2-4, with 11 bases lining up with TRBD2. V shed 6 bases and J 3 bases; nucleotides not matched to a gene: 4. CDR3 length: 14 residues. The germline CDR1 and CDR2 sequences are DFQATT and SNEGSKA (reference sequence). For the CDR3, the DNA is TGCAGTGCCAATAGCGGGAGGGACAAAAACATTCAGTACTTC. Its protein product is CSANSGRDKNIQYF.

This sequence joins TRBV29-1 and TRBJ2-5; no clear D. This CDR3 is 12 amino acids long. The germline V gene has CDR1 SQVTM and CDR2 ANQGSEA. V was shortened by 4 bases and J by 2 bases, with 8 bases between the two germline ends. This CDR3 reads CSVGRKQETQYF. CDR3 DNA sequence: TGCAGCGTTGGCAGAAAACAAGAGACCCAGTACTTC.

The chain joins TRBV2 to TRBJ1-1, with 10 bases fitting TRBD1. The CDR3 extends over 14 amino acids. After removal of 6 bases from V and 6 bases from J, the junction contained 7 bases not matched to a gene. Germline loops: CDR1 SNHLY, CDR2 FYNNEI. The CDR3 loop reads CASRPGTGDPEAFF. The CDR3 coding sequence is TGTGCCAGCAGGCCCGGGACAGGGGATCCTGAAGCTTTCTTT.

This CDR3 is CASSQDGYQPQHF. As DNA, the CDR3 is TGCGCCAGCAGCCAAGATGGGTATCAGCCCCAGCATTTT. This chain links TRBV4-3 with TRBJ1-5; D uncertain. CDR1 is LGHNA, CDR2 YSLEER, per germline. Trimming cost V 0 bases and J 5 bases, with 5 bases left between them. The CDR3 consists of 13 residues.